This section outlines one TCR beta chain sequence together with its context. This CDR3 comprises 17 residues. Germline V lookup: CDR1 LGHNA, CDR2 YSLEER. The V gene lost 2 bases and the J gene lost 3 bases, with 16 bases spanning the gap. Using immunoSEQ multiplex PCR, the repertoire was profiled, and TCRdb retains in-frame clones only, with some absent. The sample lists about 240,000 clones; around 89% were seen once. These data come from a study of blood T cell repertoires in COVID-19. The overall study: There were acute and convalescent COVID-19 samples, and they came from the United States, Italy and Spain.

Symptom resolution, clearance, or two negative PCRs marked donors in Cohort 3 as recovered. Sequenced material: PBMCs or T cells enriched from blood (not recorded which). The chain combines TRBV4-3 with TRBJ2-2; D perhaps matches TRBD2 (5 bases). This TCR came from a woman younger than 45 who had recovered from COVID-19. The CDR3 sequence is CASSQSRTPPDTGELFF. For the CDR3, the DNA is TGCGCCAGCAGCCAATCACGGACTCCTCCCGACACCGGGGAGCTGTTTTTT.